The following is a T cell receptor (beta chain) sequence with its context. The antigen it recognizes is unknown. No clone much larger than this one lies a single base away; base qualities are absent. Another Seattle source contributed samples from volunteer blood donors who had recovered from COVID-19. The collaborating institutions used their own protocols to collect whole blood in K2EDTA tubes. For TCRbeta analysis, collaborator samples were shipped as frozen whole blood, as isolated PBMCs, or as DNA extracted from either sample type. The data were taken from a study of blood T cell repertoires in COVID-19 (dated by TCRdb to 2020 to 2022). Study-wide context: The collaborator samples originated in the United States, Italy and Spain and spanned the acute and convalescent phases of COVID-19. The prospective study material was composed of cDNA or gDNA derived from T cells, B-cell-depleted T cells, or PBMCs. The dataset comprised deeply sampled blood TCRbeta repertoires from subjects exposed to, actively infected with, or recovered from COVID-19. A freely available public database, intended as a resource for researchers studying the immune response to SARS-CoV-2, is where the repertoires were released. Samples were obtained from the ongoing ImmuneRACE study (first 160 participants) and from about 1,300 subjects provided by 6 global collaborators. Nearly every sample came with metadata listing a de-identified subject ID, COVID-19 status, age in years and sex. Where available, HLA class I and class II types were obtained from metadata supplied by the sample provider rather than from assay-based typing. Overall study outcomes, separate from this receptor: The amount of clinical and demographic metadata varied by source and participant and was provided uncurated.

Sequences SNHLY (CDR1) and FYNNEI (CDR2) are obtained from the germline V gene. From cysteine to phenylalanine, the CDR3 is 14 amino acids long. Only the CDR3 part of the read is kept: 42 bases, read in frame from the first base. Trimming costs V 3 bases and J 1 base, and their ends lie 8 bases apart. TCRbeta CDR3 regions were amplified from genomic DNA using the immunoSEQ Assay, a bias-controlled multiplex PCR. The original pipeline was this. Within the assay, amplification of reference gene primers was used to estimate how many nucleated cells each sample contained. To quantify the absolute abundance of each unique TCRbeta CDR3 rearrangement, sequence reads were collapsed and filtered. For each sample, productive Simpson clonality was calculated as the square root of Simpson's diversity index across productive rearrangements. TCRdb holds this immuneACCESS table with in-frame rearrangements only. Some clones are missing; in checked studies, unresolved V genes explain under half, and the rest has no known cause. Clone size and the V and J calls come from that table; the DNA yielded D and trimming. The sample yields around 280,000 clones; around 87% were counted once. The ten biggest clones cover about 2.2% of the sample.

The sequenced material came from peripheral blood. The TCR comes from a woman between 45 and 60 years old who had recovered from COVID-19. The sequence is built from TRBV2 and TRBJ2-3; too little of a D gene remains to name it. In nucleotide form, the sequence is TGTGCCAGCAGTGAGCTGTCAGGCACAGATACGCAGTATTTT. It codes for CASSELSGTDTQYF.